This TCR beta chain was sequenced during a study of blood T cell repertoires in COVID-19. Study information: Some COVID-19 samples were acute and others convalescent; all came from the United States, Italy and Spain. PBMCs, B-cell-depleted T cells, or T cells provided the cDNA or gDNA that made up the material.

This clone was recorded only once. The CDR3 has 13 residues. V was pared by 5 bases and J by 2 bases, with 8 bases between. Germline V gives CDR1 SNHLY, CDR2 FYNNEI. Per the study methods: Estimated nucleated cell counts came from reference gene primer amplification. Method: immunoSEQ multiplex PCR; TCRdb's copy keeps in-frame clones and lacks some. Clone size and the V and J calls come from that table; the DNA yielded D and trimming. This sample has about 140,000 clones, with around nine tenths found just once. This TCR was sampled from a human donor in a cohort sampled during active COVID-19. Sequenced input: peripheral blood. This sequence joins TRBV2 and TRBJ2-3; D gene unclear. CDR3 DNA: TGTGCCAGCAGTTTCCAGATCACAGATACGCAGTATTTT. It specifies CASSFQITDTQYF.